These 25 T cell receptor beta chains were sequenced from one sample in a study of early T cells in non-severe SARS-CoV-2 infection. TCRdb re-called the 5' RACE reads with MiXCR, one entry per CDR3 protein. The data contain about 49,000 distinct CDR3 sequences, around 12% of them singletons. The specimen comprised whole blood, sampled at baseline. The receptors here all came from an adult who was a healthcare worker with PCR-confirmed SARS-CoV-2 infection or an uninfected control (not recorded which).

The rearrangement uses TRBV6-1 and TRBJ1-6; 9 nucleotides agree with TRBD1. Germline CDR1 is MNHNS and CDR2 is SASEGT. This CDR3 spans 18 amino acids. V gave up 5 bases and J gave up 5 bases; unmatched junction bases: 13. The chain's CDR3 is CASSQPLTGGKNNSPLHF. The CDR3 DNA follows: TGTGCCAGCAGTCAACCATTGACAGGGGGAAAAAATAATTCACCCCTCCACTTT.

This clonotype was seen at least ten times. The rearrangement links TRBV20-1 to TRBJ1-6, with a weak D call TRBD1 (5 bases). V was clipped by 2 bases and J by 6 bases, with 20 bases between them. This CDR3 contains 17 residues. The germline CDR1 and CDR2 sequences are DFQATT and SNEGSKA (reference sequence). CDR3 bases: TGCAGTGCTAGAAAAGCAGGGCCCCAGTGGGCTAATTCACCCCTCCACTTT. Its translation: CSARKAGPQWANSPLHF.

The chain carries TRBV11-2 and TRBJ2-2; tentatively, D is TRBD1 (5 bases). The germline CDR1 and CDR2 sequences are SGHAT and FQNNGV. The CDR3 is 15 amino acids. V was pared by 1 base and J by 7 bases, with 13 bases between. Written as DNA, the CDR3 is TGTGCCAGCAGCTTAGCCACAGGAGAACACGGGGAGCTGTTTTTT. Its translation is CASSLATGEHGELFF.

This clonotype was picked up many times. The rearrangement uses TRBV25-1 and TRBJ1-3; D is undetermined. The CDR3 has 14 residues. With 1 base removed from V and 4 bases from J, the gap between germline ends came to 8 bases. Germline CDR1 MGHDK, CDR2 SYGVNS. CDR3 in amino acids: CASSELGRGNTIYF. The CDR3, as DNA: TGTGCCAGCAGTGAATTGGGCCGCGGAAACACCATATATTTT.

This clonotype was observed a handful of times. This rearrangement joins TRBV11-3 to TRBJ2-2, with D unresolved. Between the trimmed V and J ends, which lost 5 bases and 2 bases, there was a span of 3 bases. Germline V CDR1 and CDR2: SGHNT, YENEEA. This CDR3 is built from 12 residues. The CDR3 sequence: CASSPNTGELFF. CDR3 bases: TGTGCCAGCAGCCCCAACACCGGGGAGCTGTTTTTT.

In this sample, this clonotype turned up many times. The chain links TRBV20-1 to TRBJ2-7, with 10 bases aligning to TRBD2. Germline V gives CDR1 DFQATT, CDR2 SNEGSKA (reference sequence). The length of the CDR3 is 14 residues. V shed 2 bases, J shed 4 bases, and the junction held 5 bases outside the gene matches. The CDR3 spells CSARLSSGRYEQYF. Here the CDR3 DNA reads TGCAGTGCTAGATTATCTAGCGGGAGATACGAGCAGTACTTC.

V usage is TRBV20-1 and J usage is TRBJ1-1, with 8 bases that match TRBD1. Germline V gene lookup returns CDR1 DFQATT and CDR2 SNEGSKA (reference sequence). V was clipped by 2 bases and J by 4 bases; unmatched bases: 3. This CDR3 spans 13 amino acids. CDR3 sequence: CSARRQGSTEAFF. The CDR3 DNA follows: TGCAGTGCTAGAAGACAGGGGAGCACTGAAGCTTTCTTT.

In this sample, this clonotype turned up many times. The chain has TRBV6-5 and TRBJ2-7, with 8 bases identical to TRBD1. The V and J ends lost 0 bases and 6 bases, in that order; junction bases with no gene match: 7. Germline V lookup: CDR1 MNHEY, CDR2 SVGAGI. The CDR3 length is 15 residues. The CDR3 sequence: CASSYSGGRGREQYF. The CDR3 DNA reads as TGTGCCAGCAGTTACTCGGGGGGCAGGGGGCGCGAGCAGTACTTC.

The CDR3 loop reads CASSLGLAGGQGDTQYF. CDR3 bases: TGTGCCAGCAGCTTAGGCCTAGCGGGAGGGCAGGGAGATACGCAGTATTTT. The rearrangement links TRBV7-2 to TRBJ2-3; TRBD2 aligns across 12 bases. V was clipped by 1 base and J by 5 bases; unmatched bases: 7. This CDR3 region has 17 residues. Germline V gene sequence: CDR1 SGHTA, CDR2 FQGNSA.

The chain carries TRBV20-1 and TRBJ2-5; 12 nucleotides align to TRBD2. In germline, CDR1 is DFQATT, CDR2 SNEGSKA (reference sequence). This CDR3 contains 16 residues. With 2 bases clipped from V and 5 bases from J, the junction kept 9 bases outside the gene matches. CDR3 coding DNA: TGCAGTGCTAGACTCACTAGCGGGAGGACTAGGGAGACCCAGTACTTC. The encoded protein is CSARLTSGRTRETQYF.

This clonotype ranks as medium-sized. The rearrangement joins TRBV7-9 to TRBJ1-5, with a possible D match to TRBD1 (6 bases). The CDR3 has 13 residues. Between the trimmed V and J ends, which lost 4 bases and 5 bases, there was a span of 9 bases. Germline V gene sequence: CDR1 SEHNR, CDR2 FQNEAQ (reference sequence). CDR3 protein: CASSSYRDQPQHF. The CDR3 coding sequence is TGTGCCAGCAGCTCTTACAGGGATCAGCCCCAGCATTTT.

This clonotype was found a few times. This chain connects TRBV7-2 to TRBJ2-5; a possible D gene is TRBD2 (5 bases). The length of the CDR3 is 16 residues. Per the germline V gene, CDR1 is SGHTA and CDR2 is FQGNSA. The V gene lost 2 bases and the J gene lost 0 bases, with 13 bases spanning the gap. Written as DNA, the CDR3 is TGTGCCAGCAGCTTAATGTTTAGCGAGTACCAAGAGACCCAGTACTTC. Translated: CASSLMFSEYQETQYF.

This clonotype was recorded at least ten times. V usage is TRBV12-3 or TRBV12-4 and J usage is TRBJ2-3, with no clear D. V gave up 5 bases and J gave up 0 bases, with 9 bases separating them. The CDR3 has 14 amino acids. CDR3 amino acids: CASSPGPSTDTQYF. The CDR3 region has the DNA TGTGCCAGCAGTCCCGGTCCGAGCACAGATACGCAGTATTTT.

This clonotype was found a few times. The rearrangement links TRBV18 to TRBJ2-7; 10 bases map to TRBD2. Germline loops: CDR1 KGHSH, CDR2 LQKENI. The CDR3 is 15 amino acids. The V and J ends lost 2 bases and 5 bases, in that order; junction bases with no gene match: 6. The chain's CDR3 is CASSPRSGRENEQYF. CDR3 in DNA: TGTGCCAGCTCACCAAGGAGCGGGAGGGAAAACGAGCAGTACTTC.

This clonotype was recorded many times. The chain couples TRBV11-2 to TRBJ2-1; 9 bases fit TRBD2. CDR1 SGHAT and CDR2 FQNNGV come from the germline V gene. This CDR3 spans 15 amino acids. Trimming at V came to 5 bases and at J to 10 bases, leaving 12 bases not matched to a gene. CDR3 nucleotide sequence: TGTGCCAGCAGCATGACGGGACTAGCCGGGAGCGAGCAGTTCTTC. It encodes CASSMTGLAGSEQFF.

This clonotype was seen more than once but under ten times. The rearrangement uses TRBV12-3 or TRBV12-4 and TRBJ2-7, with a weak D call TRBD2 (6 bases). CDR3 length equals 12 residues. This CDR3 reads CVTGTGSYEQYF. The CDR3 nucleotides are TGTGTCACCGGGACTGGCTCCTACGAGCAGTACTTC.

This clonotype was picked up a small number of times. The chain's CDR3 is CSAVTGTSGRLGYNEQFF. In DNA, the CDR3 is TGCAGCGCAGTAACCGGGACTAGCGGGAGGTTGGGCTACAATGAGCAGTTCTTC. The chain has TRBV29-1 and TRBJ2-1; TRBD2 matches 15 bases. In germline, CDR1 is SQVTM, CDR2 ANQGSEA. The ends lost 7 bases at V and 3 bases at J; junction bases unmatched: 13. This CDR3 spans 18 amino acids.

V usage is TRBV7-2 and J usage is TRBJ1-1, with a weak D call TRBD1 (5 bases). V was trimmed by 4 bases and J by 4 bases, leaving 13 bases between them. The CDR3 is 14 amino acids. Germline assignment: CDR1 SGHTA and CDR2 FQGNSA. The CDR3 sequence: CASSSGTHRTEAFF. The CDR3 DNA reads as TGTGCCAGCAGCTCCGGGACCCATCGCACTGAAGCTTTCTTT.

This clonotype turned up a few times. The genes are TRBV20-1 and TRBJ2-7, with D perhaps TRBD1 (6 bases). The CDR3 consists of 10 residues. Per germline, CDR1 DFQATT and CDR2 SNEGSKA (reference sequence). Trimming removed 6 bases from V and 4 bases from J, with 7 bases in between. The CDR3 is CSAGQYEQYF. The CDR3 nucleotides are TGCAGTGCAGGACAGTACGAGCAGTACTTC.

This clonotype was counted a few times. The CDR3 sequence is CASSLHGYSGGETQYF. DNA for the CDR3: TGCGCCAGCAGCCTGCATGGGTACTCGGGGGGAGAGACCCAGTACTTC. This chain connects TRBV5-1 to TRBJ2-5; 7 positions agree with TRBD2. The CDR3 extends over 16 amino acids. Per the germline V gene, CDR1 is SGHRS and CDR2 is YFSETQ. Trimming at V came to 4 bases and at J to 4 bases, leaving 13 bases not matched to a gene.

This clonotype was detected only a few times. The rearrangement joins TRBV4-2 to TRBJ2-3; unclear D gene. The germline CDR1 and CDR2 sequences are LGHNA and YNFKEQ. CDR3 length: 16 residues. Trimming shortened V by 1 base and J by 0 bases, and 11 bases separated the two germline ends. CDR3 region: CASSQVYRSSTDTQYF. CDR3 nucleotide sequence: TGTGCCAGCAGCCAAGTTTACAGATCTAGCACAGATACGCAGTATTTT.

This clonotype came up many times. The CDR3 DNA sequence: TGTGCCAGCAGCTTAAGACAGACCTACGAGCAGTACTTC. It specifies CASSLRQTYEQYF. The chain carries TRBV7-9 and TRBJ2-7; possible D gene TRBD1, 5 bases. The CDR3 sequence is 13 residues long. Trimming removed 2 bases at V and 2 bases at J, with 7 bases between. Looked up from germline, CDR1 is SEHNR and CDR2 is FQNEAQ (reference sequence).

The chain links TRBV11-3 to TRBJ2-1; 8 bases agree with TRBD2. Losses at the gene ends were 5 bases for V and 9 bases for J; bases not matched to a gene: 15. This CDR3 is built from 16 residues. Germline-derived CDR1 and CDR2 are SGHNT and YENEEA. The CDR3, as DNA: TGTGCCAGCAGCACCCGGAGTAGCGGGAAGTCTGGTGAGCAGTTCTTC. As protein: CASSTRSSGKSGEQFF.

The chain combines TRBV6-6 with TRBJ1-5, with unresolved D. Germline CDR1 reads MNHNY; CDR2 reads SVGAGI (reference sequence). Trimming stripped 2 bases from V and 3 bases from J, with 14 bases between. The CDR3 length is 16 residues. CDR3 sequence reads: CASSYVRASANQPQHF. CDR3 in DNA: TGTGCCAGCAGTTACGTCCGGGCGTCTGCCAATCAGCCCCAGCATTTT.

The table lists this clonotype with a few counts. The V and J genes are TRBV10-2 and TRBJ2-3, with D perhaps TRBD1 (5 bases). The V and J ends lost 2 bases and 6 bases respectively, with 12 bases between them. The CDR3 spans 14 residues. CDR1 and CDR2 (germline): WSHSY, SAAADI. The CDR3 region has the DNA TGCGCCAGCAGTGAGGCTAGGGGAATGGATACGCAGTATTTT. It specifies CASSEARGMDTQYF.